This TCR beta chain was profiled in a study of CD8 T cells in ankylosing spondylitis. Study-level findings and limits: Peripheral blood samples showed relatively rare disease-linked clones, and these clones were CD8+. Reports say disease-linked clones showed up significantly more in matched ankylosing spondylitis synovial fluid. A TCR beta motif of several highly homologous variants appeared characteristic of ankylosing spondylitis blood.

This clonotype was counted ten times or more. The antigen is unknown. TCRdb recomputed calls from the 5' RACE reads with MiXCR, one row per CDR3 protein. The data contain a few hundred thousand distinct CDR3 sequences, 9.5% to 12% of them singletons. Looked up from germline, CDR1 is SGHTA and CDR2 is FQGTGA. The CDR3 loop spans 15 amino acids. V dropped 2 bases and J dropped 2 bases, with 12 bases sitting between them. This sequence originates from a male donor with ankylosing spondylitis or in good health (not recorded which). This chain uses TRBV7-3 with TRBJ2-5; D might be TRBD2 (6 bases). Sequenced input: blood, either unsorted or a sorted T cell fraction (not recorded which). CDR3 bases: TGTGCCAGCAGCTTATTCGTGGGAGGACAAGAGACCCAGTACTTC. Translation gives CASSLFVGGQETQYF.